Below, one T cell receptor (beta chain) is given with its context. Its antigen is currently unknown. Regarding treatment: approximately 10-day PBMC culture with coronavirus spike peptide pools or control peptides (ViraFEST assay). Cultures got half-medium changes with IL-2 on days 3 and 7. Sequence data for DNA of cultured CD4+ T cells were generated by the Oncomine TCR Beta short-read assay. Each CDR3 protein gets one entry after TCRdb re-called the PCR reads with MiXCR. The table shows about 25,000 distinct CDR3 sequences, with around 49% occurring only once. The J segment lost 6 bases and the V segment lost 5 bases, leaving 6 bases of the junction unmatched. Germline V lookup: CDR1 SNHLY, CDR2 FYNNEI. This CDR3 is 15 amino acids long. The sample comes from a study of vaccination and CD4 T cells after COVID-19. Overall study findings and caveats: Spike mono-reactivity was shown by 304 of 307 vaccine-specific clones in convalescent patients.

The clonotype originates from a human donor who had recovered from COVID-19. The sequenced sample was CD4+ T cells from blood, cultured in vitro. V is TRBV2 and J is TRBJ2-1; 11 bases align to TRBD2. This CDR3 reads CASSSYGLAGNEQFF. DNA for the CDR3: TGTGCCAGCAGTTCTTACGGACTAGCGGGCAATGAGCAGTTCTTC.